The 32 T cell receptor beta chains below were found in one sample sequenced in a study of blood T cells in healthy people across ages. A second PCR of 7 to 11 cycles used a sample-barcoded 5' primer and a J-beta primer mix. MiXCR, applied by TCRdb to the 5' RACE reads, yields one record per CDR3 protein. Of fewer than 750,000 distinct CDR3 sequences in the sample, more than 45% are singletons; the top ten hold around 25%. The sample comprised blood. Source of these receptors: an older man in good health.

This clonotype occurred a few times. The chain links TRBV28 to TRBJ1-2, with 7 bases aligning to TRBD1. With V trimmed by 5 bases and J by 8 bases, 20 bases remained unmatched. Germline-derived CDR1 and CDR2 are MDHEN and SYDVKM. The CDR3 covers 17 residues. The CDR3 loop is CASSDTGTANVKDGYTF. As DNA, the CDR3 is TGTGCCAGCAGTGATACCGGGACAGCTAATGTGAAAGACGGCTACACCTTC.

The chain links TRBV3-1 to TRBJ2-3; perhaps TRBD2 as D (6 bases). Germline V gene sequence: CDR1 LGHDT, CDR2 YNNKEL (reference sequence). Trimming cost V 3 bases and J 2 bases, with 12 bases left between them. The CDR3 consists of 15 residues. CDR3 bases: TGTGCCAGCAGCCATGATGGCGGGGTCACAGATACGCAGTATTTT. Translated, it gives CASSHDGGVTDTQYF.

On this clonotype: The junction differs from germline at one of its ends, possibly a read error. The rearrangement joins TRBV12-3 or TRBV12-4 to TRBJ2-5, with TRBD2 identical over 9 bases. The DNA end is a closer match to TRBJ2-7, so the J assignment may be wrong. The CDR3 runs to 16 residues. In DNA, the CDR3 is TGTGCTAGCAGTTTAGCGGGGGCGGGCTCCCACTACGAGCAGTACTTC. Translation: CASSLAGAGSHYEQYF.

The gene calls are TRBV4-3 and TRBJ2-1; 11 positions agree with TRBD2. Germline V lookup: CDR1 LGHNA, CDR2 YSLEER. The length of the CDR3 is 16 residues. The ends lost 4 bases at V and 12 bases at J; junction bases unmatched: 14. CDR3 sequence: CASSPDRLAGPEGQFF. The DNA for the CDR3 is TGCGCCAGCAGCCCGGATCGACTAGCGGGGCCCGAGGGGCAGTTCTTC.

This chain joins TRBV6-1 and TRBJ2-7; D remains ambiguous. V shed 2 bases and J shed 4 bases, with 15 bases lying between them. Germline V lookup: CDR1 MNHNS, CDR2 SASEGT. The CDR3 extends over 15 amino acids. In DNA, the CDR3 is TGTGCCAGCAGTGAATCTGCTTTCCCCCCTTACGAGCAGTACTTC. It yields the protein CASSESAFPPYEQYF.

This clonotype was counted ten times or more. The chain joins TRBV4-1 to TRBJ1-2; D is unresolved. The ends were cut back, 0 bases at V and 5 bases at J, with 4 bases in the middle. Germline assignment: CDR1 MGHRA and CDR2 YSYEKL. The CDR3 is 12 residues long. CDR3 in DNA: TGCGCCAGCAGCCAAGAGGGGTATGGCTACACCTTC. Its protein is CASSQEGYGYTF.

V is TRBV12-5 and J is TRBJ1-2; 9 bases align to TRBD1. V was pared by 4 bases and J by 6 bases, with 6 bases of the junction left unmatched. The CDR3 is 14 amino acids. The germline V gene has CDR1 LGHNT and CDR2 FRNRAP. This chain's CDR3 is CASGSGTGTHGYTF. The CDR3 nucleotides are TGTGCTAGTGGTTCCGGGACAGGGACCCATGGCTACACCTTC.

This clonotype was found a few times. This rearrangement joins TRBV9 to TRBJ2-1, with D perhaps matching TRBD1 (6 bases). The CDR3 contains 15 residues. Germline V gene lookup returns CDR1 SGDLS and CDR2 YYNGEE. The ends were cut back, 0 bases at V and 4 bases at J, with 11 bases in the middle. CDR3 sequence (DNA): TGTGCCAGCAGCGTAGCACCCCAGGGGTACAATGAGCAGTTCTTC. It yields the protein CASSVAPQGYNEQFF.

This clonotype was seen just once. The V and J genes are TRBV12-3 or TRBV12-4 and TRBJ2-3; TRBD1 might be the D (6 bases). CDR3 length: 17 residues. V lost 0 bases, J lost 3 bases, and 16 bases lay in between. The DNA for the CDR3 is TGTGCCAGCAGTTTAGCCTTAACAGGGCCCAGGACAGATACGCAGTATTTT. Translation: CASSLALTGPRTDTQYF.

There are a few counts of this clonotype. CDR3 protein: CASSQTLTSGGLNNEQFF. DNA of the CDR3: TGTGCCAGCAGCCAAACTCTCACTAGCGGGGGGCTCAACAATGAGCAGTTCTTC. The chain uses TRBV6-2 or TRBV6-3 and TRBJ2-1; the match to TRBD2 covers 12 bases. The CDR3 contains 18 residues. Trimming cost V 6 bases and J 5 bases; bases outside gene matches: 14. Germline V CDR1 and CDR2: MNHEY, SVGEGT.

This clonotype has more than one count but fewer than ten. V usage is TRBV13 and J usage is TRBJ1-4, with D maybe TRBD1 (6 bases). The CDR3 is 14 residues long. Germline CDR1 PRHDT, CDR2 FYEKMQ (reference sequence). The V end was cut by 7 bases, the J end by 4 bases, with 13 bases between. CDR3 protein: CASTTGHRNEKLFF. CDR3 bases: TGTGCCAGCACCACGGGACATCGTAATGAAAAACTGTTTTTT. The whole variable domain, filled in from reference TRBV13 and TRBJ1-4, reads AAGVIQSPRHLIKEKRETATLKCYPIPRHDTVYWYQQGPGQDPQFLISFYEKMQSDKGSIPDRFSAQQFSDYHSELNMSSLELGDSALYFCASTTGHRNEKLFFGSGTQLSVL.

On this clonotype: This may be a read error: a much more frequent sequence differs by one nucleotide. V is TRBV7-2 and J is TRBJ2-3, with D perhaps assigned TRBD1 or TRBD2 (7 bases each). The germline V gene encodes CDR1 SGHTA and CDR2 FQGNSA. The CDR3 covers 14 residues. V was clipped by 5 bases and J by 7 bases, with 16 bases between them. The DNA for the CDR3 is TGTGCCAGCAGCATCGGGGGAGGGGGCTATACGCAGTATTTT. Encoded protein: CASSIGGGGYTQYF.

This clonotype has only a few counts. The chain recombines TRBV12-3 or TRBV12-4 with TRBJ1-2; no definite D call. This CDR3 region has 14 residues. V gave up 0 bases and J gave up 8 bases, with 13 bases separating them. In DNA, the CDR3 is TGTGCCAGCAGTTTAGCGGGAAGAACAGTGGGCTACACCTTC. As protein: CASSLAGRTVGYTF.

The chain couples TRBV12-3 or TRBV12-4 to TRBJ2-7, with TRBD1 matching over 7 bases. This CDR3 has 14 amino acids. Losses at the gene ends were 6 bases for V and 4 bases for J; bases not matched to a gene: 9. The CDR3 DNA is TGTGCCAGCAGGAGACAGGGCGCCCAATACGAGCAGTACTTC. Protein sequence: CASRRQGAQYEQYF.

This clonotype was recorded at least ten times. The V gene is TRBV6-6, the J gene TRBJ2-3; TRBD1 or TRBD2 may be the D gene (5 bases each). The length of the CDR3 is 15 residues. Germline values: CDR1 MNHNY, CDR2 SVGAGI (reference sequence). Trimming left V 10 bases short and J 0 bases short, with 17 bases between. CDR3 protein: CATGLSDRSTDTQYF. DNA for the CDR3: TGTGCCACGGGGCTCAGCGACCGTAGCACAGATACGCAGTATTTT.

The chain uses TRBV7-2 and TRBJ2-1; 9 nucleotides align to TRBD2. This CDR3 is built from 17 residues. V was pared by 2 bases and J by 8 bases, with 13 bases of the junction left unmatched. Germline V gene data show CDR1 as SGHTA and CDR2 as FQGNSA. The CDR3 DNA is TGTGCCAGCAGCTTAAGCACTAGCGCGGGAGGGATCCATGAGCAGTTCTTC. It translates to CASSLSTSAGGIHEQFF.

This clonotype was seen only a few times. The chain is built from TRBV4-3 and TRBJ1-4; 9 bases match TRBD1. The CDR3 extends over 17 amino acids. Germline V gene data show CDR1 as LGHNA and CDR2 as YSLEER. The junction had 10 bases not matched to a gene; V was cut back by 3 bases and J by 5 bases. Here the CDR3 reads CASSQAGTGTLNEKLFF. CDR3 DNA: TGCGCCAGCAGCCAGGCCGGGACAGGGACCTTAAATGAAAAACTGTTTTTT.

The sample holds a few counts of this clonotype. V is TRBV5-1 and J is TRBJ2-7, with D perhaps given as TRBD1 or TRBD2 (5 bases each). From germline, CDR1 is SGHRS and CDR2 YFSETQ. This CDR3 is 14 amino acids long. The V gene lost 4 bases and the J gene lost 8 bases, with 19 bases spanning the gap. CDR3 in DNA: TGCGCCAGCAGCCACAGCCGGGACGGTCGGCAGCAGTACTTC. It yields the protein CASSHSRDGRQQYF.

A few counts support this clonotype. This CDR3 is CSARDNGETQYF. Written as DNA, the CDR3 is TGCAGCGCCCGGGACAACGGGGAGACCCAGTACTTC. The chain uses TRBV29-1 and TRBJ2-5; a weak D match, TRBD1 (6 bases). CDR1 is SQVTM and CDR2 is ANQGSEA in the germline V gene. The CDR3 length is 12 residues. The V end was cut by 7 bases, the J end by 5 bases, with 14 bases between.

This clonotype was observed a single time. The V gene is TRBV7-2, the J gene TRBJ2-5, with no clear D. Germline assignment: CDR1 SGHTA and CDR2 FQGNSA. V was pared by 5 bases and J by 11 bases, with 21 bases between. The CDR3 loop spans 14 amino acids. The CDR3 region has the DNA TGTGCCAGCAGCCCCTGGGTGGCGTACAATGAGCAGTACTTC. Amino acids: CASSPWVAYNEQYF.

This clonotype was observed a single time. The J gene is TRBJ2-7, the V gene TRBV5-1; D is unclear. Trimming cost V 7 bases and J 2 bases, with 19 bases left between them. Germline V gene sequence: CDR1 SGHRS, CDR2 YFSETQ. This CDR3 is built from 15 residues. The CDR3 is CASGSGSHPPYEQYF. The CDR3, as DNA: TGCGCCAGCGGTTCCGGGTCCCATCCGCCCTACGAGCAGTACTTC.

This clonotype was observed a handful of times. This chain uses TRBV10-3 with TRBJ2-1; D is unresolved. This CDR3 contains 13 residues. Deletions cut 6 bases from V and 9 bases from J, with 15 bases between. Per germline, CDR1 ENHRY and CDR2 SYGVKD. In nucleotides, the CDR3 is TGTGCCATCAGGGGGATTGGAGTGGGTGAGCAGTTCTTC. This codes for CAIRGIGVGEQFF.

Points on this clonotype: At one end, the junction sequence differs from germline, possibly due to a read error. This chain links TRBV4-3 with TRBJ2-1; D unclear. This CDR3 region has 15 residues. Germline assignment: CDR1 LGHNA and CDR2 YSLEER. The chain's CDR3 is CASGQEALQTKEQFF. CDR3 DNA sequence: TGCGCCAGCGGCCAAGAAGCGCTCCAAACTAAGGAGCAGTTCTTC.

In the case of this clonotype: A single base separates this from a much larger clone, so it may be a read error. V is TRBV7-9 and J is TRBJ2-5; the D gene is possibly TRBD1 (6 bases). This CDR3 is 15 amino acids long. V was clipped by 10 bases and J by 11 bases, with 29 bases between them. Germline values: CDR1 SEHNR, CDR2 FQNEAQ (reference sequence). CDR3 DNA: TGTGCCACCACGGTCGGCAGGGGCGACCAATACGGGCAGTACTTC. Translating gives CATTVGRGDQYGQYF.

V gene TRBV11-2 combines with J gene TRBJ2-3; TRBD2 is a possible D gene (6 bases). V lost 7 bases, J lost 9 bases, and 11 bases lay in between. The CDR3 sequence is 11 residues long. From germline, CDR1 is SGHAT and CDR2 FQNNGV. This chain's CDR3 is CASTSGGTQYF. The CDR3 coding sequence is TGTGCCAGCACTTCCGGGGGAACGCAGTATTTT.

The rearrangement uses TRBV21-1 and TRBJ2-3; the table's D call, TRBD1, has no DNA check behind it. TRBV21-1 is recorded as a pseudogene. This CDR3 has 17 amino acids. CDR3 loop: CASTSRTRAERTDTQYF. The CDR3 region has the DNA TGTGCCAGCACCTCCAGGACCAGGGCAGAAAGAACAGATACGCAGTATTTT.

The chain links TRBV12-3 or TRBV12-4 to TRBJ1-1; the match to TRBD1 covers 8 bases. V shed 4 bases, J shed 5 bases, and the junction held 6 bases outside the gene matches. The CDR3 is made up of 14 amino acids. The CDR3 loop is CASSSQGAGTEAFF. The CDR3 DNA sequence: TGTGCCAGCAGTTCCCAGGGGGCCGGTACTGAAGCTTTCTTT.

V usage is TRBV25-1 and J usage is TRBJ1-2, with D unresolved. Trimming removed 4 bases at V and 4 bases at J, with 4 bases between. This CDR3 has 11 amino acids. The germline V gene encodes CDR1 MGHDK and CDR2 SYGVNS. CDR3 DNA sequence: TGTGCCAGCAGTGGGGTCTATGGCTACACCTTC. It translates to CASSGVYGYTF.

This clonotype was detected a few times. The V call is TRBV9, the J call TRBJ1-2; no definite D call. Trimming stripped 4 bases from V and 0 bases from J, with 10 bases between. Germline assignment: CDR1 SGDLS and CDR2 YYNGEE. This CDR3 is 14 amino acids long. The CDR3 DNA reads as TGTGCCAGCAGCATCGACGCAGCTAACTATGGCTACACCTTC. Translation gives CASSIDAANYGYTF.

The CDR3: CSVEQGGTDTQYF. In DNA, the CDR3 is TGCAGCGTTGAGCAGGGGGGCACAGATACGCAGTATTTT. The chain has TRBV29-1 and TRBJ2-3; 7 positions match TRBD1. V lost 3 bases to trimming and J lost 1 base; unmatched junction nucleotides: 1. Germline loops: CDR1 SQVTM, CDR2 ANQGSEA. This CDR3 contains 13 residues.

The chain recombines TRBV5-1 with TRBJ2-5; 13 bases line up with TRBD2. This CDR3 has 15 amino acids. CDR1 is SGHRS and CDR2 is YFSETQ in the germline V gene. Unmatched junction bases numbered 9, after V lost 2 bases and J lost 11 bases. The CDR3 loop is CASSFGLAGEREQYF. As DNA, the CDR3 is TGCGCCAGCAGCTTCGGACTAGCGGGGGAGCGGGAGCAGTACTTC.

This chain connects TRBV24-1 to TRBJ2-5; maybe TRBD1 (5 bases). V dropped 4 bases and J dropped 11 bases, with 19 bases sitting between them. The V gene's germline CDR1 is KGHDR and CDR2 SFDVKD. The CDR3 has 14 amino acids. The CDR3 loop is CATSDAGSSNEQYF. DNA of the CDR3: TGTGCCACCAGTGACGCAGGGTCCAGCAATGAGCAGTACTTC.